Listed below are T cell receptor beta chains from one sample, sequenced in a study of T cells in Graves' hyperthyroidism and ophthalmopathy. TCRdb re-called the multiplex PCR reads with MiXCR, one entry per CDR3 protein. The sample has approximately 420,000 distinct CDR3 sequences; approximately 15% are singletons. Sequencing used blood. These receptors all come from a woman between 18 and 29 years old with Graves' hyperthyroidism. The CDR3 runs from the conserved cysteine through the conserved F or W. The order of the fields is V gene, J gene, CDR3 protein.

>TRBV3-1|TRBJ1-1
CASSPVGVRAEAFF
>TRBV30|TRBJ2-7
CAWSVGGGSYEQYF
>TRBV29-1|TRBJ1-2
CSVENQGNYGYTF
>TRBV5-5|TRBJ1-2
CASGGDSARGYTF
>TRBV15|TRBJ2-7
CATSRETSAGTESYEQYF
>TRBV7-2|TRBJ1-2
CASSLEYGGQLGGYTF
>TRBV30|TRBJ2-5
CAWRAGEQRETQYF
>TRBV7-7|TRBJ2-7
CASSTACTGRYEQYF
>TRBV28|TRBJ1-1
CASSSDRKSTEAFF
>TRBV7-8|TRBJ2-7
CASSFDRINYEQYF
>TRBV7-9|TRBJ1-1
CASSLERATEAFF
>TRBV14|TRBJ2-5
CASSQGKTQYF
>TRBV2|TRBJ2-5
CASRSGGGETQYF
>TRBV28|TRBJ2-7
CASSSRDTYEQYF
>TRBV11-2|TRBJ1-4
CASRLRGNEKLFF
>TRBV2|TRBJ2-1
CASTTSGYNEQFF
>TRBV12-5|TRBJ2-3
CASGLGRLTDTQYF
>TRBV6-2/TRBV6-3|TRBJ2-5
CASSRDRKETQYF
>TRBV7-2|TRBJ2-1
CASSLDASFLNEQFF
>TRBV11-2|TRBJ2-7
CASSPRPPSGSKYEQYF
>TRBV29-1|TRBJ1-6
CSVEEQGGSPLHF
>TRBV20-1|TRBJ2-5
CSASIPGWETQYF
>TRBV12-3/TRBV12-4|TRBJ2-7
CASSFRTDIYEQYF
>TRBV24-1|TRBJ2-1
CATSDLLGGRPNNEQFF
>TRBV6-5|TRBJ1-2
CASSYPSGQGRWYGYTF
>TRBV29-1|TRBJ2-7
CSVEVERGTYEQYF
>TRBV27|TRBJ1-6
CASSSWQGSPLHF
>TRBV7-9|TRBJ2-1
CASSRTGSNNEQFF
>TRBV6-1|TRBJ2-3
CASTSGGDTQYF
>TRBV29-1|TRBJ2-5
CSGEVGAQETQYF
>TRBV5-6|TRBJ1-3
CASSFSGTGSLSGNTIYF
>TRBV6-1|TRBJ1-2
CASSRGTGNGYTF
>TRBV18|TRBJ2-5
CASSPRYQETQYF
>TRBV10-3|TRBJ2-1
CATRGGSSGNEQFF
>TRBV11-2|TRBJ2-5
CASSFYRRGQETQYF
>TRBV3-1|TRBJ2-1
CASSQSFSGREYGYNEQFF
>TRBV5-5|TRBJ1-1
CASSWTANTEAFF
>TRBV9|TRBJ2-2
CASSVVENTGELFF
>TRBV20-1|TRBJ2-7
CSARKRERPHEQYF
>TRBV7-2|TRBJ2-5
CASSLDRKSETQYF
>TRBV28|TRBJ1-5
CASVHSNQPQHF
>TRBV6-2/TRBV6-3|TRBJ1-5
CASTPGAGQPQHF
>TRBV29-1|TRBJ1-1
CSVEGQGAEAFF
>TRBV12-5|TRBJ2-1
CASGPPDRGNEQFF
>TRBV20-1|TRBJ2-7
CSALAGTGNIEQYF
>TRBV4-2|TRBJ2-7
CASSQGGTLSYEQYF
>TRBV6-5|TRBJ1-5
CASSYSMPNNQPQHF
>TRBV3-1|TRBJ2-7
CASSPIGSPGEQYF
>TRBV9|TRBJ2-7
CASSSLPGVLYEQYF
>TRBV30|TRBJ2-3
CAWSAGLSSTDTQYF
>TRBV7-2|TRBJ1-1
CASSFRTGGRTEAFF
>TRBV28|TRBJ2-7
CASKSQGTYEQYF
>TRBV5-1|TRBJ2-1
CASNEGNEQFF
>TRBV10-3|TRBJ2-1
CAISPLAGATNNEQFF
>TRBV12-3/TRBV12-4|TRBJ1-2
CASSYRVNNYGYTF
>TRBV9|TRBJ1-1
CASSSYRGRRTEAFF
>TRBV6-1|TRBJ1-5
CASKQTGTLNQPQHF
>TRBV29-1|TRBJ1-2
CSVPGRGGYGYTF
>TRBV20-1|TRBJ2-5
CSARSSGSETQYF
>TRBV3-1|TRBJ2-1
CASRLGTSWNEQFF